This entry describes one T cell receptor beta chain. The antigen remains unidentified. The primer mix had 60 Vbeta and 13 Jbeta primers. TCRdb's table, derived via immunoSEQ multiplex PCR, lists solely in-frame clones and lacks some. The sample shows some 120,000 clones, about 80% of them seen only once. Trimming cost V 11 bases and J 0 bases; bases outside gene matches: 2. The CDR3 loop spans 13 amino acids. Germline V gene sequence: CDR1 MNHNS, CDR2 SASEGT. The data derive from a study of cytomegalovirus exposure and HLA in healthy donors. Study-wide points: Analysis was carried out at a later point, and it linked a missense DCLRE1C variant to TCR beta V- and J-gene trimming.

Sequenced input: PBMCs. The clonotype comes from a male donor in good health and CMV-seronegative. The rearrangement links TRBV6-1 to TRBJ1-1; 11 nucleotides agree with TRBD1. The CDR3 coding sequence is TGTGCCGAGGGACAGGGGGTGAACACTGAAGCTTTCTTT. It is translated as CAEGQGVNTEAFF.